This TCR beta chain appears in the sequencing data of a study of technical replicates of blood from several donors (dated by TCRdb to about 2017). V has 9 bases trimmed and J has 0 bases trimmed; junction bases matching no gene number 4. Looking up the germline V gene (reference sequence) yields CDR1 WNHNN and CDR2 SYGVQD. Reading from cysteine to phenylalanine, the CDR3 counts 14 amino acids. The read is trimmed to its CDR3 DNA, 42 bases read in frame from base 1. Libraries were constructed by the immunoSEQ multiplex PCR assay. In TCRdb, the immuneACCESS table is reduced to in-frame sequences with V and J assigned. These tables do not hold every clone; where another copy was compared, an unresolved V gene accounts for under half, and the others remain unexplained. For this sample the table gives around 67,000 clones, of which over 85% were detected only once. About 0.39% of the sample is held by the ten biggest clonotypes.

Worth noting for this clone: Its specific antigen is unknown. Base qualities were left out, and no much larger clone turns up one base away.

The chain was built from TRBV10-1 and TRBJ2-2; TRBD2 matches 7 bases in the middle. The sample was T cells isolated from PBMCs. This TCR came from a human donor in good health. The CDR3 protein: CARTSGTNTGELFF. The bases read TGCGCCAGGACGAGCGGGACGAACACCGGGGAGCTGTTTTTT.